One sample yielded the 5 T cell receptor beta chains listed below, sequenced in a study of regulatory T cells in long-lasting Graves disease. Building of the TCR beta libraries involved iRepertoire HTBI primers and Arm-PCR of CDR3 regions. TCRdb used MiXCR to reprocess the multiplex PCR reads, holding one entry per CDR3 protein. The sample carries 400,000 to 650,000 distinct CDR3 sequences, roughly 16% recorded once. This sample's time point: newly diagnosed GD, antithyroid drugs for less than 3 months. Researchers made the TCR library from RNA that was extracted from PBMCs. This sample also belongs to another study, concerning T cells in Graves' hyperthyroidism and ophthalmopathy.

The source was peripheral blood mononuclear cells (PBMCs), collected at new diagnosis, from a patient treated with antithyroid drugs. The receptor set was obtained from a woman aged 35 to 59 with Graves disease.

This chain uses TRBV20-1 with TRBJ2-7, with 9 bases matching TRBD1. Germline CDR1 DFQATT, CDR2 SNEGSKA (reference sequence). The CDR3 length is 13 residues. V lost 3 bases and J lost 2; bases outside the gene matches: 2. Written as DNA, the CDR3 is TGCAGTGCTAGTCGGACAGGGGCCTACGAGCAGTACTTC. This sequence encodes CSASRTGAYEQYF.

Only a few counts were recorded for this clonotype. The V gene is TRBV6-1, the J gene TRBJ1-1; 7 bases map to TRBD1. The CDR3 has 13 residues. Germline CDR1 MNHNS, CDR2 SASEGT. V lost 6 bases and J lost 5; bases outside the gene matches: 6. The CDR3 nucleotides are TGTGCCAGCAGGGTGACAGGGATAACTGAAGCTTTCTTT. It is translated as CASRVTGITEAFF.

This clonotype was detected many times. V and J are TRBV11-3 and TRBJ2-1; tentative D call: TRBD1 (6 bases). CDR1 and CDR2 from the germline V gene are SGHNT and YENEEA. V shed 5 bases and J shed 8 bases, with 22 bases lying between them. The CDR3 is 16 residues long. The CDR3 DNA follows: TGTGCCAGCAGCCCGCCGGGACACCCCTTCACCGATGAGCAGTTCTTC. Its protein is CASSPPGHPFTDEQFF.

This clonotype was detected many times. This chain joins TRBV7-8 and TRBJ2-7, with 7 bases identical to TRBD1. V gave up 5 bases and J gave up 2 bases; unmatched junction bases: 9. Germline V CDR1 and CDR2: SGHVS, FQNEAQ. The CDR3 length is 15 residues. In DNA form, the CDR3 reads TGTGCCAGCAGCCCCCGGACAGGCCTGACCTACGAGCAGTACTTC. The encoded protein is CASSPRTGLTYEQYF.

This rearrangement joins TRBV27 to TRBJ1-4, with TRBD1 matching 7 bases. The CDR3 length is 16 residues. CDR1 and CDR2 (germline): MNHEY, SMNVEV (reference sequence). V gave up 6 bases and J gave up 8 bases; unmatched junction bases: 15. Written as DNA, the CDR3 is TGTGCCAGCAGAGAGTTACAGGGGCATCGAGCGGAAAAACTGTTTTTT. It specifies CASRELQGHRAEKLFF. The entire variable domain, with the rest obtained from reference TRBV27 and TRBJ1-4, is as follows: EAQVTQNPRYLITVTGKKLTVTCSQNMNHEYMSWYRQDPGLGLRQIYYSMNVEVTDKGDVPEGYKVSRKEKRNFPLILESPSPNQTSLYFCASRELQGHRAEKLFFGSGTQLSVL.